This T cell receptor (beta chain) stems from a study of T cell responses to AZD1222 COVID-19 vaccine. The study, taken as a whole, reports: Mapped onto spike, vaccine-associated CD4 TCRs spanned it and were dominant at 160-218 and 743-854. As reported, nearly half of all spike-specific TCRs target variant regions that are unmutated. Donors were largely white British and mainly female; clonal diversity was possibly underestimated.

On this clone: Its antigen is unidentified.

TCRdb keeps only in-frame clones here, not all; method: immunoSEQ multiplex PCR. The data contain some 180,000 clones, just under 95% of them singletons. Germline V gives CDR1 KGHSH, CDR2 LQKENI. V was trimmed by 0 bases and J by 11 bases, leaving 16 bases between them. CDR3 length: 14 amino acids. The specimen comprised peripheral blood, sampled 28 days after the second dose of the MenACWY control vaccine. This sequence joins TRBV18 and TRBJ1-2; D unclear. This TCR derives from an adult who received the MenACWY meningococcal vaccine as a control. CDR3 bases: TGTGCCAGCTCACCACCCCCTTCAGGATTGGGGTACACCTTC. Encoded protein: CASSPPPSGLGYTF.